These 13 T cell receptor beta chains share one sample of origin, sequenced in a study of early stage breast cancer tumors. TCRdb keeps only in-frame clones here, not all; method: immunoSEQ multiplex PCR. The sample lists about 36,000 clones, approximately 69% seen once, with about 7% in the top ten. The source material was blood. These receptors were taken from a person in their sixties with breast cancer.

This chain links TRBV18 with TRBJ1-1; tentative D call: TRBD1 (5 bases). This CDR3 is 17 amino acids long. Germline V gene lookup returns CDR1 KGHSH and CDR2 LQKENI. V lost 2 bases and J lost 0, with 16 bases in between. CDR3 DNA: TGTGCCAGCTCACCAAATTTCAACCCAGGGTTGAACACTGAAGCTTTCTTT. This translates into CASSPNFNPGLNTEAFF.

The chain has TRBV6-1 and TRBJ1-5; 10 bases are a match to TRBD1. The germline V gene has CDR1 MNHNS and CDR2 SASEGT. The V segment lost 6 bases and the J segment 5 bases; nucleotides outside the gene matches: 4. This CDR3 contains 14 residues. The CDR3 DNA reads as TGTGCCAGCAGCCGACAGGGGGCTGATCAGCCCCAGCATTTT. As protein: CASSRQGADQPQHF.

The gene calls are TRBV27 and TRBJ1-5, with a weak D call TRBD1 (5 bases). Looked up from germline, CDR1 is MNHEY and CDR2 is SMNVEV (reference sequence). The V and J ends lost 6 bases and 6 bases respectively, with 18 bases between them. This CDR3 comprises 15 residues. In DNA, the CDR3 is TGTGCCAGCAGCCTTATCCCAGGGATCGGTCAGCCCCAGCATTTT. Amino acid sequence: CASSLIPGIGQPQHF.

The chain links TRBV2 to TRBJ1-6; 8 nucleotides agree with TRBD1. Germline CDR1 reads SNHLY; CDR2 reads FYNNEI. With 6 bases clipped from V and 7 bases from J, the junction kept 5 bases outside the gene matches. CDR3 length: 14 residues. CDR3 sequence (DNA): TGTGCCAGCAGCCCGGACAGGGTCAATTCACCCCTCCACTTT. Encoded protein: CASSPDRVNSPLHF.

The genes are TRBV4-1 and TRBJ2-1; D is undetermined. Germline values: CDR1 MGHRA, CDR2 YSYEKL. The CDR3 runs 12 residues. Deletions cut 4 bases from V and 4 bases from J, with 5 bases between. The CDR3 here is CASSLVYNEQFF. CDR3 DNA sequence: TGCGCCAGCAGCCTAGTATACAATGAGCAGTTCTTC.

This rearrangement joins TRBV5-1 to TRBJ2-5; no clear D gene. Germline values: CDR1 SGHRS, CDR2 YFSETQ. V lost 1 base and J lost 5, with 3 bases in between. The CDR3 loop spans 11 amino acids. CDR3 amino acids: CASSLSETQYF. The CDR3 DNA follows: TGCGCCAGCAGCTTGAGTGAGACCCAGTACTTC. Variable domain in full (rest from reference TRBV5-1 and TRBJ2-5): KAGVTQTPRYLIKTRGQQVTLSCSPISGHRSVSWYQQTPGQGLQFLFEYFSETQRNKGNFPGRFSGRQFSNSRSEMNVSTLELGDSALYLCASSLSETQYFGPGTRLLVL.

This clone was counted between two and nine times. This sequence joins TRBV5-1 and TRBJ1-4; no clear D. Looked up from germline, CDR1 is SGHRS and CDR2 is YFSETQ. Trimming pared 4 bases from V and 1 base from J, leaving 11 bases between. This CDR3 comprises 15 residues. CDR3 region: CASSGRGGTNEKLFF. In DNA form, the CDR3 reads TGCGCCAGCAGCGGACGGGGTGGAACTAATGAAAAACTGTTTTTT.

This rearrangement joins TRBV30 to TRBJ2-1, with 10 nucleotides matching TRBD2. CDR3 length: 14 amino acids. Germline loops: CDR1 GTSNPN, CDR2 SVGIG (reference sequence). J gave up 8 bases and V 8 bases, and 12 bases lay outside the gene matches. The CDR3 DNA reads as TGTGCCAGCGACCCCGCTAGCGGGGGTTATGAGCAGTTCTTC. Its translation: CASDPASGGYEQFF. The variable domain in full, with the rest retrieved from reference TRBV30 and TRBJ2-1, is SQTIHQWPATLVQPVGSPLSLECTVEGTSNPNLYWYRQAAGRGLQLLFYSVGIGQISSEVPQNLSASRPQDRQFILSSKKLLLSDSGFYLCASDPASGGYEQFFGPGTRLTVL.

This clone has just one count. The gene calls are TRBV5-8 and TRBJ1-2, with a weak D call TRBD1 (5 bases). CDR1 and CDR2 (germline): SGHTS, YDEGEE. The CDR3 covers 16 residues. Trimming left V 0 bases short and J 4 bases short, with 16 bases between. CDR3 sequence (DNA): TGTGCCAGCAGCTTGGCGGTGCGCCGGGGGACCTATGGCTACACCTTC. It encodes CASSLAVRRGTYGYTF.

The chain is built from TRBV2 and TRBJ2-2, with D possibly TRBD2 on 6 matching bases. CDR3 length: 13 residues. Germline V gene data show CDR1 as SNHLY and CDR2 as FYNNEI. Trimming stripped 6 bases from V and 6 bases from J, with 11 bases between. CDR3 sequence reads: CASSEPGAGELFF. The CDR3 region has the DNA TGTGCCAGCAGCGAACCGGGGGCCGGGGAGCTGTTTTTT.

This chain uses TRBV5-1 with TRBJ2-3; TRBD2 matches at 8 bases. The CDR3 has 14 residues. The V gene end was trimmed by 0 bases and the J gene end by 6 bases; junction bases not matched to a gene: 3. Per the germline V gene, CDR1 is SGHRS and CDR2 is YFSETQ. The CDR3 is CASSLGSGVDTQYF. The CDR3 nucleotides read TGCGCCAGCAGCTTGGGTAGCGGGGTGGATACGCAGTATTTT.

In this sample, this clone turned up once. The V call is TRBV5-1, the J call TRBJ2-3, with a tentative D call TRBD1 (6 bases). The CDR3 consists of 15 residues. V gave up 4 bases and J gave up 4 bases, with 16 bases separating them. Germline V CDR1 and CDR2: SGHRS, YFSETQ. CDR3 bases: TGCGCCAGCAGCCGTGGACAGTTGAGGGCAGATACGCAGTATTTT. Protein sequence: CASSRGQLRADTQYF.

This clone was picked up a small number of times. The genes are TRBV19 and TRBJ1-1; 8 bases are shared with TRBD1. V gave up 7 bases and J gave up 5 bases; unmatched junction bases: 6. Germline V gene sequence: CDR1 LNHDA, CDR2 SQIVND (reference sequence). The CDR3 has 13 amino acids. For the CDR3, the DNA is TGTGCCAGTACCGGGACAGGAAGGACTGAAGCTTTCTTT. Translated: CASTGTGRTEAFF.